Listed here is a single T cell receptor beta chain. Its antigen is as yet unknown. Stated treatment: some 20 received Ad26.COV2.S at low or high dose, single or two shots; roughly five received placebo; per-sample allocation not given. It was on day 63 after the first vaccine or placebo injection that samples were taken. The CDR3 totals 12 residues. V lost 0 bases and J lost 7, with 7 bases in between. Germline CDR1 SGHDT, CDR2 YYEEEE. This sample is part of a study of Ad26.COV2.S vaccination and SARS-CoV-2 variants. General observations from the study: After vaccination, substantial breadth of spike-specific CD8+ and CD4+ responses was reported.

TCRdb's table, derived via immunoSEQ multiplex PCR, lists solely in-frame clones and lacks some. The profile shows about 350,000 clones, 88% of them singletons. The TCR was taken from a person aged 18-65 years who received the Ad26.COV2.S COVID-19 vaccine or a placebo. The V and J genes are TRBV5-6 and TRBJ1-1; D is unresolved. Sequencing was performed on peripheral blood, taken in a trial of Ad26.COV2.S vaccine versus placebo. The CDR3 sequence: CASSLGNYEAFF. The CDR3 DNA sequence: TGTGCCAGCAGCTTGGGAAACTATGAAGCTTTCTTT.